A single sample is the source of the 20 T cell receptor beta chains below, sequenced in a study of cytomegalovirus exposure and HLA in healthy donors. Use of 60 Vbeta and 13 Jbeta primers characterized the PCR. TCRdb's table, derived via immunoSEQ multiplex PCR, lists solely in-frame clones and lacks some. The data contain some 100,000 clones, around three quarters of them singletons. Sequencing used PBMCs. The source is a male donor in good health and CMV-seropositive.

With respect to this clone: Germline is not matched at one junction end, which may reflect a read error. The genes are TRBV6-1 and TRBJ1-2, with D possibly being TRBD1 (5 bases). The CDR3 runs 14 residues. The V gene's germline CDR1 is MNHNS and CDR2 SASEGT. The CDR3 DNA reads as TGTGCCAGCAGTGGAGAAAAGGGGTCTAGGGCCCCTAGCTTC. Its translation: CASSGEKGSRAPSF.

The chain uses TRBV5-6 and TRBJ1-2; 8 bases match TRBD1. V lost 4 bases and J lost 5; bases outside the gene matches: 10. This CDR3 region has 15 residues. Germline V gives CDR1 SGHDT, CDR2 YYEEEE. Written as DNA, the CDR3 is TGTGCCAGCAGCCTTGTCATGGGACAGGAGTATGGCTACACCTTC. Translated, it gives CASSLVMGQEYGYTF.

The chain links TRBV13 to TRBJ2-7; maybe TRBD2 (7 bases). With 8 bases removed from V and 2 bases from J, the gap between germline ends came to 22 bases. Germline V gene data show CDR1 as PRHDT and CDR2 as FYEKMQ (reference sequence). The CDR3 contains 16 residues. CDR3 coding DNA: TGTGCCAGCTCCGAGACGGGGGGCAGGGTGACCTACGAGCAGTACTTC. Protein: CASSETGGRVTYEQYF.

This clone was found a few times. The chain joins TRBV6-5 to TRBJ2-1, with TRBD2 as a possible D gene (6 bases). There are 13 residues in the CDR3. In germline, CDR1 is MNHEY, CDR2 SVGAGI. Trimming took 8 bases from V and 3 from J, leaving 11 bases between them. CDR3 region: CASAGPLYNEQFF. CDR3 sequence (DNA): TGTGCCAGCGCGGGACCGCTCTACAATGAGCAGTTCTTC.

The rearrangement links TRBV5-6 to TRBJ1-2; 7 bases map to TRBD1. CDR1 is SGHDT and CDR2 is YYEEEE in the germline V gene. The CDR3 loop spans 14 amino acids. The trim removed 5 bases at V and 1 base at J, leaving 5 bases unmatched. For the CDR3, the DNA is TGTGCCAGCAGGACGGGGACAGTTAACTATGGCTACACCTTC. Translating it yields CASRTGTVNYGYTF.

This rearrangement joins TRBV11-3 to TRBJ2-7, with a tentative D call TRBD1 (5 bases). The CDR3 totals 12 residues. The V gene's germline CDR1 is SGHNT and CDR2 YENEEA. The V end lost 3 bases, the J end lost 6 bases, and 9 bases lay between the germline ends. The CDR3 sequence is CASSLGQGEQYF. Written as DNA, the CDR3 is TGTGCCAGCAGCTTGGGGCAGGGCGAGCAGTACTTC.

J is TRBJ1-2 and V is TRBV30; TRBD1 matches at 10 bases. Germline CDR1 is GTSNPN and CDR2 is SVGIG (reference sequence). The CDR3 has 17 amino acids. With V trimmed by 0 bases and J by 4 bases, 11 bases remained unmatched. CDR3 in DNA: TGTGCCTGGAGTGTTCTTCCTACGGGACAGGGGAGCTATGGCTACACCTTC. It encodes CAWSVLPTGQGSYGYTF.

The rearrangement links TRBV4-3 to TRBJ1-1; tentatively, D is TRBD1 (5 bases). Germline lookup yields CDR1 LGHNA and CDR2 YSLEER. Trimming cost V 0 bases and J 1 base, with 9 bases left between them. This CDR3 contains 15 residues. The CDR3: CASSQDRRGNTEAFF. DNA for the CDR3: TGCGCCAGCAGCCAAGACCGAAGGGGGAACACTGAAGCTTTCTTT.

The genes are TRBV10-2 and TRBJ1-5; TRBD1 is a possible D gene (5 bases). The CDR3 length is 15 residues. V was cut by 6 bases and J by 3 bases, with 15 bases left in between. Germline assignment: CDR1 WSHSY and CDR2 SAAADI. The CDR3 DNA reads TGCGCCAGCAGCGGCCCCAGACAGATCAATCAGCCCCAGCATTTT. This codes for CASSGPRQINQPQHF.

The chain employs TRBV10-3 and TRBJ1-4; a weak D match, TRBD1 (6 bases). V lost 2 bases and J 0 bases, leaving 13 bases between the germline ends. The germline V gene encodes CDR1 ENHRY and CDR2 SYGVKD. The CDR3 length is 17 residues. This CDR3 reads CAISETGQPATNEKLFF. CDR3 nucleotide sequence: TGTGCCATCAGTGAGACAGGACAGCCAGCAACTAATGAAAAACTGTTTTTT.

J is TRBJ1-6 and V is TRBV5-1, with D uncertain. Germline CDR1 and CDR2: SGHRS and YFSETQ. V was cut by 0 bases and J by 6 bases, with 10 bases left in between. This CDR3 spans 15 amino acids. This chain's CDR3 is CASSLDGSSNSPLHF. The DNA of the CDR3 is TGCGCCAGCAGCTTGGACGGGAGCTCTAATTCACCCCTCCACTTT.

The chain links TRBV18 to TRBJ2-7, with D possibly TRBD2 on 5 matching bases. Trimming removed 3 bases at V and 6 bases at J, with 12 bases between. From germline, CDR1 is KGHSH and CDR2 LQKENI. The CDR3 extends over 13 amino acids. CDR3 protein: CASSPGETGEQYF. The CDR3, as DNA: TGTGCCAGCTCACCCGGGGAGACGGGCGAGCAGTACTTC.

The rearrangement joins TRBV27 to TRBJ1-6, with D tentatively TRBD1 (5 bases). Looked up from germline, CDR1 is MNHEY and CDR2 is SMNVEV (reference sequence). Trimming removed 6 bases at V and 7 bases at J, with 16 bases between. This CDR3 comprises 15 residues. CDR3 amino acids: CASSLTGKGNSPLHF. CDR3 bases: TGTGCCAGCAGCCTTACAGGAAAAGGGAATTCACCCCTCCACTTT.

V usage is TRBV11-2 and J usage is TRBJ2-7; possibly TRBD1 for D (6 bases). CDR1 and CDR2 (germline): SGHAT, FQNNGV. Trimming shortened V by 4 bases and J by 9 bases, and 13 bases separated the two germline ends. The CDR3 extends over 12 amino acids. This chain's CDR3 is CASSSDSFGQYF. CDR3 coding DNA: TGTGCCAGCAGCTCGGACAGCTTTGGGCAGTACTTC.

The CDR3 loop is CASAGARTGELFF. For the CDR3, the DNA is TGCGCCAGCGCAGGGGCCCGAACCGGGGAGCTGTTTTTT. This chain links TRBV5-1 with TRBJ2-2; TRBD1 might be the D (6 bases). The V and J ends lost 7 bases and 5 bases respectively, with 12 bases between them. Germline V lookup: CDR1 SGHRS, CDR2 YFSETQ. The CDR3 runs 13 residues.

The chain has TRBV6-1 and TRBJ2-7; 10 bases map to TRBD1. V shed 3 bases and J 5 bases; nucleotides not matched to a gene: 7. The germline CDR1 and CDR2 sequences are MNHNS and SASEGT. The CDR3 runs 15 residues. Here the CDR3 DNA reads TGTGCCAGCAGTGACCAGACAGGGGGCTGGAACGAGCAGTACTTC. The encoded protein is CASSDQTGGWNEQYF.

The chain employs TRBV4-2 and TRBJ1-5, with 7 positions matching TRBD1. CDR3 length: 16 residues. Trimming cost V 0 bases and J 5 bases; bases outside gene matches: 7. Germline V gene data show CDR1 as LGHNA and CDR2 as YNFKEQ. CDR3 protein: CASSQDAGGVYQPQHF. In DNA, the CDR3 is TGTGCCAGCAGCCAAGATGCAGGGGGAGTTTATCAGCCCCAGCATTTT.

This chain uses TRBV13 with TRBJ2-7; 9 bases are a match to TRBD1. The J segment lost 7 bases and the V segment lost 5 bases, leaving 6 bases of the junction unmatched. Germline CDR1 is PRHDT and CDR2 is FYEKMQ (reference sequence). This CDR3 has 13 residues. The CDR3 sequence: CASSEQGTGEQYF. The CDR3 nucleotides read TGTGCCAGCAGCGAGCAGGGGACAGGGGAGCAGTACTTC. Supplemented by reference TRBV13 and TRBJ2-7, the full variable domain reads AAGVIQSPRHLIKEKRETATLKCYPIPRHDTVYWYQQGPGQDPQFLISFYEKMQSDKGSIPDRFSAQQFSDYHSELNMSSLELGDSALYFCASSEQGTGEQYFGPGTRLTVT.

This chain uses TRBV4-1 with TRBJ1-1; D is unresolved. The germline gives CDR1 MGHRA, CDR2 YSYEKL. Between the trimmed V and J ends, which lost 0 bases and 2 bases, there was a span of 10 bases. The CDR3 is 15 residues long. This CDR3 reads CASSQDQEVNTEAFF. As DNA, the CDR3 is TGCGCCAGCAGCCAAGACCAGGAGGTAAACACTGAAGCTTTCTTT.

This clone was detected only a few times. The chain is built from TRBV6-6 and TRBJ2-7; TRBD1 agrees at 8 bases. V lost 0 bases to trimming and J lost 2 bases; unmatched junction nucleotides: 6. Per germline, CDR1 MNHNY and CDR2 SVGAGI (reference sequence). This CDR3 is 16 amino acids long. In nucleotides, the CDR3 is TGTGCCAGCAGTTACTCGAAGGACAGGGCCACCTACGAGCAGTACTTC. As protein: CASSYSKDRATYEQYF.